Presented here are 10 T cell receptor beta chains from one specimen sequenced in a study of control samples from healthy donors and cancer patients. Clones were read by immunoSEQ multiplex PCR, and TCRdb kept only the in-frame ones, dropping some. The profile shows 110,000 or so clones, about 90% of them singletons. Sequencing input: blood. These receptor sequences come from a man aged 50-60 years in good health.

J is TRBJ1-5 and V is TRBV21-1. TRBV21-1 represents a pseudogene. The CDR3 runs 14 residues. The CDR3 DNA sequence: TGTGCCAGCAGCAAAGGGGGGGGCAATCAGCCCCAGCATTTT. This translates into CASSKGGGNQPQHF.

The chain uses TRBV15 and TRBJ1-1; D gene ambiguous. CDR3 length: 15 amino acids. The V end was cut by 0 bases, the J end by 0 bases, with 8 bases between. The germline CDR1 and CDR2 sequences are LNHNV and YYDKDF (reference sequence). The CDR3 region has the DNA TGTGCCACCAGCAGAGATGGACGGGTGAACACTGAAGCTTTCTTT. Its protein product is CATSRDGRVNTEAFF.

CDR3 loop: CAISEGDRGNTIYF. CDR3 in DNA: TGTGCCATCAGTGAGGGGGACAGGGGAAACACCATATATTTT. V gene TRBV10-3 combines with J gene TRBJ1-3; 8 nucleotides line up with TRBD1. V shed 2 bases, J shed 4 bases, and the junction held 1 base outside the gene matches. This CDR3 region has 14 residues. Germline CDR1 is ENHRY and CDR2 is SYGVKD.

The gene calls are TRBV6-5 and TRBJ1-4, with D possibly TRBD1 on 5 matching bases. The CDR3 is 14 residues long. V lost 5 bases and J lost 3, with 10 bases in between. The germline gives CDR1 MNHEY, CDR2 SVGAGI. The CDR3 loop is CASSPWGANEKLFF. The CDR3 DNA is TGTGCCAGCAGTCCGTGGGGGGCTAATGAAAAACTGTTTTTT.

The chain joins TRBV27 to TRBJ1-5; D is perhaps TRBD1 (6 bases). V lost 5 bases and J lost 0, with 11 bases in between. The CDR3 totals 15 residues. The germline V gene encodes CDR1 MNHEY and CDR2 SMNVEV (reference sequence). The CDR3 nucleotides read TGTGCCAGCAGTGCACAGGGTAATAGCAATCAGCCCCAGCATTTT. It codes for CASSAQGNSNQPQHF.

A single count supports this clone. The chain is built from TRBV5-5 and TRBJ1-2; D perhaps matches TRBD1 (5 bases). This CDR3 comprises 14 residues. Looked up from germline, CDR1 is SGHKS and CDR2 is YYEKEE (reference sequence). Trimming left V 2 bases short and J 3 bases short, with 11 bases between. The CDR3 DNA reads TGTGCCAGCAGCTTTGGGGGGACCTACTATGGCTACACCTTC. It specifies CASSFGGTYYGYTF.

The rearrangement joins TRBV6-5 to TRBJ2-5; D uncertain. In germline, CDR1 is MNHEY, CDR2 SVGAGI. V lost 5 bases and J 5 bases, leaving 9 bases between the germline ends. CDR3 length: 12 residues. CDR3 sequence reads: CASSPGAETQYF. The CDR3 nucleotides are TGTGCCAGCAGTCCGGGCGCCGAGACCCAGTACTTC.

The V call is TRBV5-1, the J call TRBJ1-4; D uncertain. CDR3 length: 14 amino acids. Trimming stripped 5 bases from V and 8 bases from J, with 16 bases between. CDR1 SGHRS and CDR2 YFSETQ come from the germline V gene. The CDR3 DNA sequence: TGCGCCAGCAGTCCTGGGTCGGGCGACGAAAAACTGTTTTTT. Amino acid sequence: CASSPGSGDEKLFF.

The chain has TRBV27 and TRBJ1-2; perhaps TRBD1 as D (5 bases). Trimming took off 5 bases at V and 7 bases at J, with 14 bases between the two ends. This CDR3 is 13 amino acids long. CDR1 and CDR2 (germline): MNHEY, SMNVEV (reference sequence). The CDR3 DNA is TGTGCCAGCAGTCTCAGGGTCGGGGGTGGCTACACCTTC. It translates to CASSLRVGGGYTF.

This clone occurred a few times. V gene TRBV19 combines with J gene TRBJ2-1, with D unclear. Germline CDR1 reads LNHDA; CDR2 reads SQIVND (reference sequence). This CDR3 is built from 16 residues. V was cut by 6 bases and J by 0 bases, with 15 bases left in between. The CDR3, as DNA: TGTGCCAGTAGCAAAACACGCTTTAGCTCCTACAATGAGCAGTTCTTC. This encodes CASSKTRFSSYNEQFF.